The 32 T cell receptor beta chains below were found in one sample sequenced in a study of early T cells in non-severe SARS-CoV-2 infection. TCRdb reprocessed the 5' RACE reads with MiXCR, giving one entry per CDR3 protein. Altogether 35,000 to 50,000 distinct CDR3 sequences are present, approximately 6.3% being singletons, with the ten largest covering more than 7%. Sequencing used whole blood, obtained at baseline. The receptors were gathered from an adult who was a healthcare worker with PCR-confirmed SARS-CoV-2 infection or an uninfected control (not recorded which).

Details on this clonotype: This may be a read error: a much more frequent sequence differs by one nucleotide. The genes are TRBV7-8 and TRBJ1-5, with D unclear. Germline-derived CDR1 and CDR2 are SGHVS and FQNEAQ. Trimming took off 3 bases at V and 6 bases at J, with 18 bases between the two ends. The CDR3 is 16 amino acids. CDR3: CASSFGRTATGQPQHF. The CDR3 bases are TGTGCCAGCAGCTTTGGGAGGACGGCCACCGGTCAGCCCCAGCATTTT.

This clonotype was counted at least ten times. CDR3 nucleotides: TGTGCCAGCAGTTTAGGTCGGGCCTACGAGCAGTACTTC. Its translation: CASSLGRAYEQYF. This chain uses TRBV28 with TRBJ2-7; no clear D gene. This CDR3 is 13 amino acids long. Germline CDR1 is MDHEN and CDR2 is SYDVKM. Trimming stripped 2 bases from V and 2 bases from J, with 7 bases between.

This clonotype was found many times. V and J are TRBV6-2 or TRBV6-3 and TRBJ1-2; no reliable D call. V was shortened by 0 bases and J by 4 bases, with 12 bases between the two germline ends. This CDR3 has 15 amino acids. Looked up from germline, CDR1 is MNHEY and CDR2 is SVGEGT. The CDR3 nucleotides read TGTGCCAGCAGTTACTCGAGACCGGCCCTCTATGGCTACACCTTC. Its translation: CASSYSRPALYGYTF.

This clonotype was picked up many times. This chain links TRBV9 with TRBJ2-1; TRBD2 agrees at 12 bases. The CDR3 is 16 residues long. The germline CDR1 and CDR2 sequences are SGDLS and YYNGEE. V lost 3 bases and J lost 7; bases outside the gene matches: 8. In nucleotides, the CDR3 is TGTGCCAGCAGCGATAGGACTAGCGGGGTACGTAATGAGCAGTTCTTC. Its protein product is CASSDRTSGVRNEQFF. The whole variable domain, remainder taken from reference TRBV9 and TRBJ2-1, is DSGVTQTPKHLITATGQRVTLRCSPRSGDLSVYWYQQSLDQGLQFLIQYYNGEERAKGNILERFSAQQFPDLHSELNLSSLELGDSALYFCASSDRTSGVRNEQFFGPGTRLTVL.

This clonotype was seen many times. The J gene is TRBJ1-1, the V gene TRBV11-2, with D maybe TRBD1 (5 bases). V lost 0 bases to trimming and J lost 1 base, with 9 bases between them. CDR3 length: 15 residues. Germline loops: CDR1 SGHAT, CDR2 FQNNGV. The CDR3 here is CASSLERGRNTEAFF. CDR3 coding DNA: TGTGCCAGCAGCTTAGAGCGGGGCAGGAACACTGAAGCTTTCTTT.

At least ten counts were recorded for this clonotype. The chain has TRBV11-2 and TRBJ2-7; D ambiguous. The V gene's germline CDR1 is SGHAT and CDR2 FQNNGV. The germline V and J ends were trimmed by 1 base and 2 bases, with 12 bases remaining between them. This CDR3 has 15 amino acids. The CDR3 protein is CASSLVPQSTYEQYF. The CDR3 nucleotides are TGTGCCAGCAGCTTAGTCCCACAGAGTACCTACGAGCAGTACTTC. The variable domain in full, completed from reference TRBV11-2 and TRBJ2-7, reads EAGVAQSPRYKIIEKRQSVAFWCNPISGHATLYWYQQILGQGPKLLIQFQNNGVVDDSQLPKDRFSAERLKGVDSTLKIQPAKLEDSAVYLCASSLVPQSTYEQYFGPGTRLTVT.

This clonotype showed up many times. The J gene is TRBJ1-5, the V gene TRBV12-3 or TRBV12-4, with 8 bases matching TRBD1. Trimming removed 10 bases from V and 5 bases from J; junction bases left unmatched: 10. This CDR3 is built from 14 residues. CDR3 amino acids: CANQPDRVDQPQHF. CDR3 DNA: TGTGCCAACCAACCGGACAGGGTGGATCAGCCCCAGCATTTT.

This chain joins TRBV6-6 and TRBJ2-7; 9 bases are a match to TRBD2. Germline V gene sequence: CDR1 MNHNY, CDR2 SVGAGI (reference sequence). With 6 bases clipped from V and 0 bases from J, the junction kept 6 bases outside the gene matches. This CDR3 spans 15 amino acids. CDR3 sequence (DNA): TGTGCCAGCAGGCCTAGCGGGGCAAGCTCCTACGAGCAGTACTTC. Amino acids: CASRPSGASSYEQYF.

The sample holds many counts of this clonotype. The chain links TRBV7-9 to TRBJ1-6; TRBD1 is a possible D gene (6 bases). Per the germline V gene, CDR1 is SEHNR and CDR2 is FQNEAQ (reference sequence). V lost 1 base, J lost 9 bases, and 10 bases lay in between. The CDR3 is made up of 14 amino acids. CDR3: CASSLVKGVSPLHF. In DNA form, the CDR3 reads TGTGCCAGCAGCTTAGTTAAGGGGGTTTCACCCCTCCACTTT.

This clonotype has at least ten counts. This rearrangement joins TRBV28 to TRBJ2-7, with 8 bases lining up with TRBD2. CDR1 MDHEN and CDR2 SYDVKM come from the germline V gene. The CDR3 length is 14 residues. Trimming cost V 5 bases and J 4 bases; bases outside gene matches: 7. This chain's CDR3 is CASSSQRGRYEQYF. CDR3 DNA: TGTGCCAGCAGTAGTCAGCGGGGGCGGTACGAGCAGTACTTC.

This clonotype was recorded at least ten times. V is TRBV7-2 and J is TRBJ2-3; D unresolved. V was shortened by 5 bases and J by 5 bases, with 11 bases between the two germline ends. CDR3 length: 13 residues. Germline V gene sequence: CDR1 SGHTA, CDR2 FQGNSA. The CDR3 here is CASSPLFGDTQYF. The CDR3 nucleotides read TGTGCCAGCAGCCCACTGTTTGGAGATACGCAGTATTTT.

This clonotype was seen only a few times. The chain carries TRBV5-1 and TRBJ1-2; TRBD1 aligns across 7 bases. CDR1 and CDR2 from the germline V gene are SGHRS and YFSETQ. The J segment lost 3 bases and the V segment lost 4 bases, leaving 15 bases of the junction unmatched. This CDR3 region has 17 residues. CDR3 region: CASSLNTGAAPYYGYTF. DNA of the CDR3: TGCGCCAGCAGCCTAAATACAGGGGCGGCGCCCTACTATGGCTACACCTTC. The whole variable domain, remainder taken from reference TRBV5-1 and TRBJ1-2, is KAGVTQTPRYLIKTRGQQVTLSCSPISGHRSVSWYQQTPGQGLQFLFEYFSETQRNKGNFPGRFSGRQFSNSRSEMNVSTLELGDSALYLCASSLNTGAAPYYGYTFGSGTRLTVV.

This clonotype was found many times. The chain uses TRBV6-6 and TRBJ2-3, with 7 bases fitting TRBD1. Germline loops: CDR1 MNHNY, CDR2 SVGAGI (reference sequence). This CDR3 has 16 amino acids. Germline trimming cut 0 bases from V and 1 base from J; bases unmatched to any gene: 4. Here the CDR3 reads CASSYSSDRGTDTQYF. As DNA, the CDR3 is TGTGCCAGCAGTTACTCGAGTGACAGGGGCACAGATACGCAGTATTTT.

This chain links TRBV30 with TRBJ2-7, with a weak D call TRBD1 (6 bases). Per germline, CDR1 GTSNPN and CDR2 SVGIG (reference sequence). Trimming removed 4 bases at V and 2 bases at J, with 15 bases between. The length of the CDR3 is 14 residues. In DNA, the CDR3 is TGTGCCTGGAACCAGGACAGAAGAGCCTACGAGCAGTACTTC. Translating gives CAWNQDRRAYEQYF.

This clonotype was observed at least ten times. The rearrangement uses TRBV7-2 and TRBJ2-3; weak D call: TRBD2 (6 bases). The germline V and J ends were trimmed by 3 bases and 2 bases, with 18 bases remaining between them. The CDR3 is 17 residues long. The V gene's germline CDR1 is SGHTA and CDR2 FQGNSA. CDR3 sequence (DNA): TGTGCCAGCAGCTTGGGCTACCGCGGGGCCTCCACAGATACGCAGTATTTT. Amino acids: CASSLGYRGASTDTQYF.

This clonotype was counted between two and nine times. The J gene is TRBJ2-3, the V gene TRBV7-9; TRBD1 matches 10 bases. Unmatched junction bases numbered 6, after V lost 3 bases and J lost 3 bases. Germline V gene sequence: CDR1 SEHNR, CDR2 FQNEAQ (reference sequence). There are 16 residues in the CDR3. The CDR3 DNA reads TGTGCCAGCAGCTTTTGGACAGGGGGAGGGACAGATACGCAGTATTTT. This encodes CASSFWTGGGTDTQYF. The variable domain in full, with the rest retrieved from reference TRBV7-9 and TRBJ2-3, is DTGVSQNPRHKITKRGQNVTFRCDPISEHNRLYWYRQTLGQGPEFLTYFQNEAQLEKSRLLSDRFSAERPKGSFSTLEIQRTEQGDSAMYLCASSFWTGGGTDTQYFGPGTRLTVL.

This clonotype was counted ten times or more. The chain recombines TRBV14 with TRBJ1-1; a possible D gene is TRBD1 (6 bases). Trimming pared 2 bases from V and 5 bases from J, leaving 12 bases between. Germline assignment: CDR1 SGHDN and CDR2 FVKESK. The CDR3 spans 14 residues. The CDR3, as DNA: TGTGCCAGCAGCCAATGGGCCACAGGGACTGAAGCTTTCTTT. It codes for CASSQWATGTEAFF.

This chain joins TRBV27 and TRBJ1-5; D remains unclear. Trimming shortened V by 1 base and J by 3 bases, and 10 bases separated the two germline ends. The CDR3 is 15 amino acids. Germline CDR1 and CDR2: MNHEY and SMNVEV (reference sequence). Written as DNA, the CDR3 is TGTGCCAGCAGTTTATTCAGCGGGTCCAATCAGCCCCAGCATTTT. Its translation: CASSLFSGSNQPQHF.

The gene calls are TRBV5-7 and TRBJ1-2, with unresolved D. TRBV5-7 is filed as an ORF, its function uncertain. The ends were cut back, 1 base at V and 9 bases at J, with 16 bases in the middle. The CDR3 runs to 14 residues. For the CDR3, the DNA is TGTGCCAGCAGCTTGCTGGCGACGAGGGATAGCTACACCTTC. Its protein is CASSLLATRDSYTF.

This clonotype appeared a few times. V usage is TRBV6-4 and J usage is TRBJ2-3, with 7 bases lining up with TRBD1. The germline V gene has CDR1 MRHNA and CDR2 SNTAGT. The J segment lost 6 bases and the V segment lost 6 bases, leaving 6 bases of the junction unmatched. This CDR3 region has 13 residues. The CDR3 sequence: CASSADRVDTQYF. In DNA, the CDR3 is TGTGCCAGCAGCGCCGACAGGGTCGATACGCAGTATTTT.

Ten or more counts support this clonotype. The CDR3 reads CASTHGNSGLAGVHPPYEQFF. In nucleotides, the CDR3 is TGTGCCAGCACACACGGGAATTCGGGACTAGCGGGGGTTCACCCTCCCTATGAGCAGTTCTTC. The rearrangement uses TRBV6-4 and TRBJ2-1; 14 bases are shared with TRBD2. The CDR3 is 21 amino acids. Germline V CDR1 and CDR2: MRHNA, SNTAGT. With 7 bases clipped from V and 8 bases from J, the junction kept 25 bases outside the gene matches.

This chain uses TRBV9 with TRBJ1-4; tentatively, D is TRBD1 (5 bases). Between the trimmed V and J ends, which lost 4 bases and 0 bases, there was a span of 13 bases. Germline lookup yields CDR1 SGDLS and CDR2 YYNGEE. The CDR3 totals 16 residues. The CDR3 nucleotides read TGTGCCAGCAGCACACCGGGACGGACAACTAATGAAAAACTGTTTTTT. Its translation: CASSTPGRTTNEKLFF.

About this clonotype itself: A much larger clone lies a single base off, so this may be a read error. The chain employs TRBV6-5 and TRBJ1-1; no reliable D call. Looked up from germline, CDR1 is MNHEY and CDR2 is SVGAGI. The V end lost 6 bases, the J end lost 4 bases, and 12 bases lay between the germline ends. CDR3 length: 13 amino acids. This CDR3 is CASRGVMSTEAFF. The CDR3 DNA follows: TGTGCCAGCAGAGGCGTGATGAGCACTGAAGCTTTCTTT.

This clonotype has ten or more counts. V is TRBV12-3 or TRBV12-4 and J is TRBJ2-4, with TRBD1 matching over 8 bases. V lost 6 bases, J lost 8 bases, and 6 bases stayed unmatched. The CDR3 is 13 amino acids. The CDR3 nucleotides are TGTGCCAGCAGCGACAGGGGAGAAGACATTCAGTACTTC. It is translated as CASSDRGEDIQYF.

The chain carries TRBV7-9 and TRBJ1-3; 7 bases match TRBD1. The germline gives CDR1 SEHNR, CDR2 FQNEAQ (reference sequence). The CDR3 runs 19 residues. Trimming took 2 bases from V and 3 from J; bases not matched to a gene: 16. The CDR3 loop is CASSLRGGPKQGSGNTIYF. Here the CDR3 DNA reads TGTGCCAGCAGCTTAAGAGGGGGCCCCAAACAGGGCAGTGGAAACACCATATATTTT. The variable domain in full, with the rest retrieved from reference TRBV7-9 and TRBJ1-3, is DTGVSQNPRHKITKRGQNVTFRCDPISEHNRLYWYRQTLGQGPEFLTYFQNEAQLEKSRLLSDRFSAERPKGSFSTLEIQRTEQGDSAMYLCASSLRGGPKQGSGNTIYFGEGSWLTVV.

With regard to this clonotype: This CDR3 fails to terminate in the conserved phenylalanine or tryptophan, so it likely reflects a read error. This chain connects TRBV7-6 to TRBJ2-7; the match to TRBD1 covers 7 bases. V trimming: 5 bases; J trimming: 2 bases; junction bases outside the gene matches: 6. The CDR3 has 14 amino acids. Germline V gives CDR1 SGHVS, CDR2 FNYEAQ. CDR3 DNA: TGTGCCAGCAGCCCCCGGGACAGTACCTACGAGCAGTACCTC. Translated: CASSPRDSTYEQYL.

This clonotype was recorded a few times. V usage is TRBV4-3 and J usage is TRBJ1-3; tentatively, D is TRBD1 (6 bases). In germline, CDR1 is LGHNA, CDR2 YSLEER. The CDR3 has 16 amino acids. Trimming shortened V by 0 bases and J by 2 bases, and 11 bases separated the two germline ends. The DNA for the CDR3 is TGCGCCAGCAGCCAAGATAGCGGGGGCCCTGGAAACACCATATATTTT. It codes for CASSQDSGGPGNTIYF.

Only a few counts were recorded for this clonotype. This sequence joins TRBV6-4 and TRBJ2-2; the D is unclear. The CDR3 loop spans 13 amino acids. CDR1 is MRHNA and CDR2 is SNTAGT in the germline V gene. V lost 3 bases, J lost 1 base, and 3 bases lay in between. The CDR3 DNA reads as TGTGCCAGCAGTGAAGAGAACACCGGGGAGCTGTTTTTT. As protein: CASSEENTGELFF.

This clonotype came up many times. The V call is TRBV20-1, the J call TRBJ1-1; 7 nucleotides line up with TRBD1. The J segment lost 2 bases and the V segment lost 5 bases, leaving 5 bases of the junction unmatched. Germline lookup yields CDR1 DFQATT and CDR2 SNEGSKA (reference sequence). The CDR3 loop spans 13 amino acids. CDR3 in amino acids: CSAPRQGNTEAFF. CDR3 DNA: TGCAGTGCTCCCCGACAGGGAAACACTGAAGCTTTCTTT.

The chain combines TRBV20-1 with TRBJ1-5, with D possibly being TRBD1 (6 bases). V shed 2 bases and J shed 1 base, with 15 bases lying between them. CDR3 length: 16 residues. Germline V CDR1 and CDR2: DFQATT, SNEGSKA (reference sequence). Written as DNA, the CDR3 is TGCAGTGCTAGACCTGCCACAGGGAGAAGCAATCAGCCCCAGCATTTT. Translated: CSARPATGRSNQPQHF.

This clonotype has more than one count but fewer than ten. This chain links TRBV20-1 with TRBJ1-6; maybe TRBD1 (5 bases). The CDR3 is made up of 14 amino acids. V lost 5 bases and J lost 0, with 8 bases in between. Germline V gene data show CDR1 as DFQATT and CDR2 as SNEGSKA (reference sequence). The DNA for the CDR3 is TGCAGTGCTTACGGGGGCTCCTATAATTCACCCCTCCACTTT. Its translation: CSAYGGSYNSPLHF.

The sample holds many counts of this clonotype. This rearrangement joins TRBV30 to TRBJ2-3, with TRBD2 identical over 10 bases. The germline gives CDR1 GTSNPN, CDR2 SVGIG (reference sequence). The trim removed 4 bases at V and 3 bases at J, leaving 7 bases unmatched. This CDR3 spans 15 amino acids. The CDR3 sequence is CAWKSGGATTDTQYF. In DNA form, the CDR3 reads TGTGCCTGGAAAAGCGGGGGGGCCACTACAGATACGCAGTATTTT.